Listed here are 32 T cell receptor beta chains from one sample, sequenced in a study of blood T cell repertoires in COVID-19. Using immunoSEQ multiplex PCR, the repertoire was profiled, and TCRdb retains in-frame clones only, with some absent. Of more than 13,000 clones detected, over 70% appear once; the ten largest clones hold approximately 30%. Sample: peripheral blood. These receptors originate from a human donor in a cohort sampled during active COVID-19.

This chain joins TRBV28 and TRBJ1-1, with TRBD1 matching over 8 bases. Looked up from germline, CDR1 is MDHEN and CDR2 is SYDVKM. With V trimmed by 6 bases and J by 0 bases, 9 bases remained unmatched. This CDR3 comprises 16 residues. The CDR3 DNA is TGTGCCAGCAGGGAACAGGGGGGGAGTATGAACACTGAAGCTTTCTTT. This gives the protein CASREQGGSMNTEAFF.

J is TRBJ1-5 and V is TRBV12-3 or TRBV12-4; no clear D gene. This CDR3 contains 13 residues. Trimming cost V 2 bases and J 2 bases, with 4 bases left between them. The CDR3 DNA reads as TGTGCCAGCAGTTTACGGGGCAATCAGCCCCAGCATTTT. It specifies CASSLRGNQPQHF.

The rearrangement joins TRBV19 to TRBJ2-1; D perhaps matches TRBD2 (5 bases). CDR1 and CDR2 from the germline V gene are LNHDA and SQIVND (reference sequence). CDR3 length: 16 residues. Trimming took 6 bases from V and 9 from J, leaving 24 bases between them. DNA of the CDR3: TGTGCCAGTAGCGATGGTCACGGGATCGGCCGGAGTGAGCAGTTCTTC. It yields the protein CASSDGHGIGRSEQFF.

The chain couples TRBV7-9 to TRBJ2-1; 7 bases match TRBD2. Germline CDR1 is SEHNR and CDR2 is FQNEAQ (reference sequence). This CDR3 comprises 15 residues. Losses at the gene ends were 6 bases for V and 2 bases for J; bases not matched to a gene: 7. The CDR3 protein is CASSLRTSAYNEQFF. CDR3 in DNA: TGTGCCAGCAGTCTTAGAACTAGCGCCTACAATGAGCAGTTCTTC.

The chain has TRBV6-5 and TRBJ1-2; 10 positions agree with TRBD1. The CDR3 contains 15 residues. After removal of 2 bases from V and 3 bases from J, the junction contained 3 bases not matched to a gene. In germline, CDR1 is MNHEY, CDR2 SVGAGI. CDR3 DNA: TGTGCCAGCAGTTACACCGGGACAGGGGACTATGGCTACACCTTC. Translating gives CASSYTGTGDYGYTF.

The CDR3 DNA is TGTGCCAGTAGTACCCCTAGCGGCTCCTACAATGAGCAGTTCTTC. Amino acid sequence: CASSTPSGSYNEQFF. The chain employs TRBV19 and TRBJ2-1; 7 bases map to TRBD2. Looked up from germline, CDR1 is LNHDA and CDR2 is SQIVND (reference sequence). The CDR3 has 15 residues. After removal of 4 bases from V and 0 bases from J, the junction contained 3 bases not matched to a gene.

The chain has TRBV7-2 and TRBJ2-7; 11 positions match TRBD2. This CDR3 region has 15 residues. V dropped 5 bases and J dropped 6; count of bases not matched to a gene: 9. CDR1 is SGHTA, CDR2 FQGNSA, per germline. In DNA form, the CDR3 reads TGTGCCAGCAGCCCCTATTTAGCGGGAGGGTTCGAGCAGTACTTC. Its translation: CASSPYLAGGFEQYF.

This sequence joins TRBV5-4 and TRBJ2-1; 8 bases match TRBD2. Germline CDR1 reads SGHNT; CDR2 reads YYREEE (reference sequence). Trimming removed 4 bases from V and 6 bases from J; junction bases left unmatched: 9. The CDR3 has 15 residues. Here the CDR3 reads CASSTSGGRGNEQFF. The CDR3 coding sequence is TGTGCCAGCAGCACAAGCGGGGGACGGGGCAATGAGCAGTTCTTC.

The chain links TRBV10-3 to TRBJ2-5, with 8 bases that match TRBD2. CDR1 and CDR2 from the germline V gene are ENHRY and SYGVKD. The CDR3 is 14 amino acids. The V segment lost 2 bases and the J segment 5 bases; nucleotides outside the gene matches: 4. CDR3 DNA sequence: TGTGCCATCAGTGAGCGGGGGGGGCTGGAGACCCAGTACTTC. Amino acid sequence: CAISERGGLETQYF.

This chain links TRBV12-3 or TRBV12-4 with TRBJ2-7, with D possibly being TRBD2 (7 bases). CDR3 length: 13 amino acids. V lost 8 bases, J lost 3 bases, and 14 bases lay in between. The CDR3, as DNA: TGTGCCAGCGTACGGGGGGCTGACTACGAGCAGTACTTC. This translates into CASVRGADYEQYF.

A remark on this clone: One junction end disagrees with the germline gene, perhaps due to a read error. The CDR3 region is CASWEGNSGELFF. Written as DNA, the CDR3 is TGTGCCAGCTGGGAGGGGAACTCCGGGGAGCTGTTTTTT. The chain links TRBV6-4 to TRBJ2-2, with 7 bases identical to TRBD2. Per the germline V gene, CDR1 is MRHNA and CDR2 is SNTAGT. This CDR3 has 13 residues.

This chain links TRBV6-1 with TRBJ2-5; 9 nucleotides line up with TRBD1. The CDR3 has 14 residues. V was clipped by 3 bases and J by 5 bases; unmatched bases: 4. Germline values: CDR1 MNHNS, CDR2 SASEGT. CDR3 nucleotide sequence: TGTGCCAGCAGTGACGGGACAGGGAGGGAGACCCAGTACTTC. This translates into CASSDGTGRETQYF.

V and J are TRBV9 and TRBJ2-3, with a possible D match to TRBD2 (5 bases). Germline-derived CDR1 and CDR2 are SGDLS and YYNGEE. Trimming cost V 6 bases and J 1 base, with 15 bases left between them. The CDR3 spans 15 residues. The CDR3, as DNA: TGTGCCAGCATCCCCGGGAATGAGGGCACAGATACGCAGTATTTT. Protein product: CASIPGNEGTDTQYF.

The chain's CDR3 is CATRHRFEDNEQFF. DNA for the CDR3: TGTGCCACCCGGCACAGGTTTGAAGACAATGAGCAGTTCTTC. This rearrangement joins TRBV24-1 to TRBJ2-1; TRBD1 is a possible D gene (5 bases). Germline values: CDR1 KGHDR, CDR2 SFDVKD. V lost 9 bases and J 5 bases, leaving 16 bases between the germline ends. The CDR3 has 14 amino acids.

In this sample, this clone turned up a few times. The chain is built from TRBV5-4 and TRBJ2-1; 7 nucleotides match TRBD2. Germline assignment: CDR1 SGHNT and CDR2 YYREEE (reference sequence). There are 16 residues in the CDR3. V gave up 3 bases and J gave up 6 bases; unmatched junction bases: 12. CDR3: CASSSRGRGRGNEQFF. The CDR3 DNA follows: TGTGCCAGCAGCTCCCGGGGGAGGGGCCGGGGCAATGAGCAGTTCTTC.

CDR3 amino acids: CASSFGVRIYEQYF. In DNA form, the CDR3 reads TGTGCCAGCAGCTTTGGAGTACGAATCTACGAGCAGTACTTC. The V call is TRBV7-2, the J call TRBJ2-7; D unclear. Trimming removed 3 bases at V and 3 bases at J, with 12 bases between. Germline V CDR1 and CDR2: SGHTA, FQGNSA. The CDR3 loop spans 14 amino acids.

This clone was seen once. The chain combines TRBV4-1 with TRBJ2-1; 7 nucleotides agree with TRBD2. This CDR3 region has 16 residues. Germline CDR1 is MGHRA and CDR2 is YSYEKL. V lost 4 bases to trimming and J lost 4 bases; unmatched junction nucleotides: 10. The CDR3 is CASSPVWEGGYNEQFF. In DNA form, the CDR3 reads TGCGCCAGCAGCCCCGTTTGGGAGGGAGGGTACAATGAGCAGTTCTTC.

This clone has only a few counts. The chain has TRBV4-2 and TRBJ2-7; 10 bases match TRBD2. This CDR3 comprises 15 residues. Germline V gene sequence: CDR1 LGHNA, CDR2 YNFKEQ. V lost 1 base and J lost 5; bases outside the gene matches: 5. CDR3 in DNA: TGTGCCAGCAGCCAAGGGCCTAGCGGGAGCGACGAGCAGTACTTC. Amino acid sequence: CASSQGPSGSDEQYF.

The J gene is TRBJ2-5, the V gene TRBV18, with D perhaps matching TRBD1 (5 bases). The CDR3 totals 14 residues. Trimming shortened V by 6 bases and J by 5 bases, and 16 bases separated the two germline ends. The V gene's germline CDR1 is KGHSH and CDR2 LQKENI. The CDR3 DNA is TGTGCCAGCTCTAAGAGGCAGGGCTGGGAGACCCAGTACTTC. It encodes CASSKRQGWETQYF.

The chain recombines TRBV7-3 with TRBJ2-5, with 8 bases fitting TRBD1. The CDR3 loop spans 15 amino acids. After removal of 4 bases from V and 5 bases from J, the junction contained 9 bases not matched to a gene. Germline CDR1 reads SGHTA; CDR2 reads FQGTGA. CDR3 loop: CASSYMTGVGETQYF. The CDR3 nucleotides are TGTGCCAGCAGCTACATGACAGGGGTGGGGGAGACCCAGTACTTC.

This rearrangement joins TRBV4-3 to TRBJ2-7; maybe TRBD1 (5 bases). The CDR3 is 15 residues long. Germline loops: CDR1 LGHNA, CDR2 YSLEER. V shed 0 bases and J shed 0 bases, with 9 bases lying between them. The CDR3 nucleotides read TGCGCCAGCAGCCAAGAACAGGAGTTCTCCTACGAGCAGTACTTC. It yields the protein CASSQEQEFSYEQYF.

V gene TRBV28 combines with J gene TRBJ1-5; TRBD1 matches 9 bases. J gave up 7 bases and V 6 bases, and 7 bases lay outside the gene matches. This CDR3 region has 14 residues. Germline CDR1 is MDHEN and CDR2 is SYDVKM. The CDR3 is CASRGTGSSQPQHF. DNA of the CDR3: TGTGCCAGCAGAGGGACAGGGTCATCCCAGCCCCAGCATTTT.

This clone was counted once. The chain uses TRBV2 and TRBJ1-4; D call uncertain. Trimming removed 5 bases from V and 7 bases from J, with 17 bases in between. The CDR3 is 15 amino acids. Germline assignment: CDR1 SNHLY and CDR2 FYNNEI. Written as DNA, the CDR3 is TGTGCCAGCAGTCCCCGGAGTTCCACGTCTGAAAAACTGTTTTTT. Protein sequence: CASSPRSSTSEKLFF.

This clone was seen once. The chain is built from TRBV4-3 and TRBJ1-5; D possibly corresponds to TRBD1 (6 bases). The germline V gene encodes CDR1 LGHNA and CDR2 YSLEER. The length of the CDR3 is 15 residues. V was trimmed by 4 bases and J by 0 bases, leaving 10 bases between them. The CDR3 nucleotides are TGCGCCAGCAGCCCAGGGGTCGGTAGCAATCAGCCCCAGCATTTT. Translating gives CASSPGVGSNQPQHF.

V usage is TRBV5-4 and J usage is TRBJ2-3; D is perhaps TRBD2 (6 bases). Germline CDR1 is SGHNT and CDR2 is YYREEE (reference sequence). Between the trimmed V and J ends, which lost 4 bases and 5 bases, there was a span of 26 bases. The CDR3 runs to 18 residues. The CDR3 spells CASSHLRGGGSGGDTQYF. In DNA, the CDR3 is TGTGCCAGCAGCCATCTTCGGGGTGGGGGGAGCGGTGGAGATACGCAGTATTTT.

The chain carries TRBV6-5 and TRBJ1-6; 10 bases match TRBD1. J gave up 16 bases and V 0 bases, and 9 bases lay outside the gene matches. Germline V gene sequence: CDR1 MNHEY, CDR2 SVGAGI. The CDR3 has 15 residues. The CDR3 nucleotides are TGTGCCAGCAGTTACTCCGGGACAGGGGTGTTGGCTCTCCACTTT. Translated, it gives CASSYSGTGVLALHF.

The genes are TRBV7-9 and TRBJ1-1; unclear D gene. Germline V CDR1 and CDR2: SEHNR, FQNEAQ (reference sequence). V lost 5 bases, J lost 4 bases, and 14 bases lay in between. This CDR3 is built from 14 residues. The CDR3 DNA sequence: TGTGCCAGCAGCAAGAGGGTAGGAGGCACTGAAGCTTTCTTT. Protein sequence: CASSKRVGGTEAFF.

About this clone itself: At one boundary the junction diverges from the germline segment, which might be a read error. The chain combines TRBV11-1 with TRBJ1-1, with 7 bases identical to TRBD1. There are 14 residues in the CDR3. Per the germline V gene, CDR1 is SGHAT and CDR2 is FQDESV (reference sequence). CDR3 nucleotides: TGTGCCAGCAGCCTAGCGCAGGGGGTACTTGAAGCTTTCTTT. Its protein product is CASSLAQGVLEAFF.

V is TRBV5-6 and J is TRBJ2-7; 9 bases agree with TRBD2. The germline V gene has CDR1 SGHDT and CDR2 YYEEEE. After removal of 4 bases from V and 2 bases from J, the junction contained 10 bases not matched to a gene. This CDR3 region has 16 residues. This CDR3 reads CASSDGGLACTYEQYF. The CDR3 coding sequence is TGTGCCAGCAGCGACGGGGGACTAGCCTGTACCTACGAGCAGTACTTC. Together with reference TRBV5-6 and TRBJ2-7, the CDR3 gives the full variable domain: DAGVTQSPTHLIKTRGQQVTLRCSPKSGHDTVSWYQQALGQGPQFIFQYYEEEERQRGNFPDRFSGHQFPNYSSELNVNALLLGDSALYLCASSDGGLACTYEQYFGPGTRLTVT.

The chain is built from TRBV7-3 and TRBJ2-6; no clear D gene. Trimming cost V 9 bases and J 4 bases, with 7 bases left between them. CDR1 is SGHTA, CDR2 FQGTGA, per germline. CDR3 length: 12 residues. In nucleotides, the CDR3 is TGTGCCAGTTCTTCCGGGGCCAACGTCCTGACTTTC. Its protein is CASSSGANVLTF.

This clone showed up just once. The chain has TRBV9 and TRBJ2-1, with unresolved D. With 0 bases removed from V and 3 bases from J, the gap between germline ends came to 7 bases. Germline V lookup: CDR1 SGDLS, CDR2 YYNGEE. The length of the CDR3 is 14 residues. The CDR3 protein is CASSVVERYNEQFF. In nucleotides, the CDR3 is TGTGCCAGCAGCGTAGTGGAGCGCTACAATGAGCAGTTCTTC.

V usage is TRBV10-3 and J usage is TRBJ2-7, with D tentatively TRBD1 (6 bases). The CDR3 consists of 14 residues. Germline CDR1 is ENHRY and CDR2 is SYGVKD. Trimming took 3 bases from V and 7 from J, leaving 16 bases between them. This CDR3 is CAISDPGQSGEQYF. CDR3 DNA sequence: TGTGCCATCAGTGACCCCGGACAGTCTGGGGAGCAGTACTTC.